A single sample is the source of the 7 T cell receptor beta chains below, sequenced in a study of siplizumab effects on memory and regulatory T cells. These TCRs are of unknown antigen specificity. Kept together in coculture, the mixed lymphocyte reaction cells spent about six days at 37°C. The table came from immunoSEQ multiplex PCR; TCRdb's copy has only in-frame clones and leaves some out. The sample contains 3,500 to 5,500 clones, 45% to 55% of which appear only once. Sample: CFSE-low (dividing) CD4+ T cells sorted from an allogeneic mixed lymphocyte reaction. These receptors were obtained from a human donor in good health; the cells came from an allogeneic mixed lymphocyte reaction. Some clones in this sample may be carry-over from other donors' samples.

The genes are TRBV11-2 and TRBJ2-3; 7 nucleotides align to TRBD2. J gave up 4 bases and V 4 bases, and 8 bases lay outside the gene matches. The CDR3 is 15 residues long. The V gene's germline CDR1 is SGHAT and CDR2 FQNNGV. The CDR3 loop reads CASSWVRERADTQYF. For the CDR3, the DNA is TGTGCCAGCAGCTGGGTGCGGGAGCGTGCAGATACGCAGTATTTT.

The rearrangement uses TRBV6-5 and TRBJ2-1; TRBD1 agrees at 11 bases. The CDR3 consists of 15 residues. The V gene's germline CDR1 is MNHEY and CDR2 SVGAGI. V lost 4 bases, J lost 8 bases, and 7 bases stayed unmatched. As DNA, the CDR3 is TGTGCCAGCAGTTGGGGACAGGGGGTATTTGATGAGCAGTTCTTC. Translation: CASSWGQGVFDEQFF.

The chain recombines TRBV10-2 with TRBJ1-5; a possible D gene is TRBD1 (5 bases). V was trimmed by 6 bases and J by 9 bases, leaving 18 bases between them. The CDR3 totals 14 residues. Germline assignment: CDR1 WSHSY and CDR2 SAAADI. DNA for the CDR3: TGCGCCAGCAGCTCTCTTTGGGGGGTAGGGCCCCAGCATTTT. Translation: CASSSLWGVGPQHF.

The DNA of the CDR3 is TGTGCCAGCTCACCGGCCGATACGCAGTATTTT. Protein: CASSPADTQYF. The chain carries TRBV18 and TRBJ2-3, with D uncertain. Per germline, CDR1 KGHSH and CDR2 LQKENI. The CDR3 has 11 amino acids. Trimming took 3 bases from V and 6 from J, leaving 4 bases between them.

The rearrangement joins TRBV5-1 to TRBJ2-4, with D perhaps TRBD1 or TRBD2 (5 bases each). Germline loops: CDR1 SGHRS, CDR2 YFSETQ. Between the trimmed V and J ends, which lost 3 bases and 8 bases, there was a span of 12 bases. The CDR3 is 13 residues long. CDR3 region: CASSSTVGDIQYF. The CDR3, as DNA: TGCGCCAGCAGCTCGACAGTGGGAGACATTCAGTACTTC. The complete variable domain, with remaining parts taken from reference TRBV5-1 and TRBJ2-4, reads KAGVTQTPRYLIKTRGQQVTLSCSPISGHRSVSWYQQTPGQGLQFLFEYFSETQRNKGNFPGRFSGRQFSNSRSEMNVSTLELGDSALYLCASSSTVGDIQYFGAGTRLSVL.

The chain employs TRBV2 and TRBJ1-1; D not certain. CDR1 and CDR2 (germline): SNHLY, FYNNEI. The CDR3 is 13 amino acids. The V gene lost 2 bases and the J gene lost 11 bases, with 15 bases spanning the gap. DNA for the CDR3: TGTGCCAGCAGTGAATGGGAGTATTCGGCGGCTTTCTTT. Translating gives CASSEWEYSAAFF.

The gene calls are TRBV18 and TRBJ1-2; D might be TRBD1 (5 bases). V gave up 1 base and J gave up 8 bases, with 14 bases separating them. The CDR3 covers 14 residues. CDR1 is KGHSH and CDR2 is LQKENI in the germline V gene. The DNA of the CDR3 is TGTGCCAGCTCACCACAGTTGCAGGGAGAAGGCTACACCTTC. Protein product: CASSPQLQGEGYTF.